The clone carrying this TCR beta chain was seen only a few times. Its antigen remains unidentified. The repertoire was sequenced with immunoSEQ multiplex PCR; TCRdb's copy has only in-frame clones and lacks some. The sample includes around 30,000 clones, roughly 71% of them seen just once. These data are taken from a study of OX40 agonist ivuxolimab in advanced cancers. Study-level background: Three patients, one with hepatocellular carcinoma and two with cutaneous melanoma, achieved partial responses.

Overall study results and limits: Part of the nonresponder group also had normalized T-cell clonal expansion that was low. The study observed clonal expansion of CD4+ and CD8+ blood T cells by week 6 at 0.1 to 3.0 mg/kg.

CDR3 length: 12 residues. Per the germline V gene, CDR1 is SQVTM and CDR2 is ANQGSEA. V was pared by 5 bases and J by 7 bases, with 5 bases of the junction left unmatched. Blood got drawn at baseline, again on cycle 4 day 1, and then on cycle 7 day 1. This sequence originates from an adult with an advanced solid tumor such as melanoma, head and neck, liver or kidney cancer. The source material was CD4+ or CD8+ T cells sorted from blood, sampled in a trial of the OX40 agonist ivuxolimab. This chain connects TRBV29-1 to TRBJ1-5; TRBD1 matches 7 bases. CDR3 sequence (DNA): TGCAGCGTTAGACAGGGCTTCCAGCCCCAGCATTTT. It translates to CSVRQGFQPQHF.